The 18 T cell receptor beta chains given below trace back to one sample, sequenced in a study of T cell responses to AZD1222 COVID-19 vaccine. This table comes from immunoSEQ multiplex PCR, and its TCRdb copy is limited to in-frame clones, with some not included. Counted here are 150,000 to 170,000 clones, 90% occurring once; the ten biggest clones make up approximately 17%. The sample in question was peripheral blood, obtained on day 0 of AZD1222 vaccination. The receptors originated from an adult in good health.

The chain links TRBV19 to TRBJ1-1, with D possibly matching TRBD1 (6 bases). Trimming shortened V by 7 bases and J by 6 bases, and 18 bases separated the two germline ends. CDR3 length: 14 amino acids. Germline loops: CDR1 LNHDA, CDR2 SQIVND (reference sequence). The CDR3 bases are TGTGCCAGTATAGGTTTCAGGGGAGTTCCTGAAGCTTTCTTT. Residues: CASIGFRGVPEAFF. Full variable domain (rest looked up from reference TRBV19 and TRBJ1-1): DGGITQSPKYLFRKEGQNVTLSCEQNLNHDAMYWYRQDPGQGLRLIYYSQIVNDFQKGDIAEGYSVSREKKESFPLTVTSAQKNPTAFYLCASIGFRGVPEAFFGQGTRLTVV.

This clone was seen only a few times. The V and J genes are TRBV6-5 and TRBJ1-1; 7 positions agree with TRBD1. The CDR3 length is 14 residues. CDR1 and CDR2 from the germline V gene are MNHEY and SVGAGI. J lost 1 base, V lost 6 bases, and 5 bases had no gene match. Here the CDR3 reads CASRLRQGNTEAFF. As DNA, the CDR3 is TGTGCCAGCAGACTCCGACAGGGGAACACTGAAGCTTTCTTT.

The chain uses TRBV7-8 and TRBJ2-1; 11 bases line up with TRBD1. The germline gives CDR1 SGHVS, CDR2 FQNEAQ. The CDR3 has 15 residues. V was clipped by 6 bases and J by 5 bases; unmatched bases: 6. This CDR3 reads CASSPGQGAHNEQFF. Written as DNA, the CDR3 is TGTGCCAGCAGTCCCGGACAGGGGGCACACAATGAGCAGTTCTTC. Complete variable domain (other parts from reference TRBV7-8 and TRBJ2-1): GAGVSQSPRYKVAKRGQDVALRCDPISGHVSLFWYQQALGQGPEFLTYFQNEAQLDKSGLPSDRFFAERPEGSVSTLKIQRTQQEDSAVYLCASSPGQGAHNEQFFGPGTRLTVL.

CDR3 sequence: CARGMNTEAFF. As DNA, the CDR3 is TGTGCCAGGGGTATGAACACTGAAGCTTTCTTT. V usage is TRBV2 and J usage is TRBJ1-1; the D is unclear. CDR1 is SNHLY and CDR2 is FYNNEI in the germline V gene. This CDR3 region has 11 residues. The V and J ends lost 9 bases and 0 bases respectively, with 5 bases between them.

There are a few counts of this clone. The chain employs TRBV12-3 or TRBV12-4 and TRBJ1-1; D is undetermined. The CDR3 covers 13 residues. The V gene lost 2 bases and the J gene lost 0 bases, with 4 bases spanning the gap. CDR3 DNA: TGTGCCAGCAGTTTATTATTGAACACTGAAGCTTTCTTT. Protein product: CASSLLLNTEAFF.

The V gene is TRBV7-2, the J gene TRBJ2-2; D gene unclear. Germline V CDR1 and CDR2: SGHTA, FQGNSA. The CDR3 spans 15 residues. V shed 1 base and J shed 7 bases, with 13 bases lying between them. The CDR3, as DNA: TGTGCCAGCAGCTTAGAGCCCCCTACGCTCGGGGAGCTGTTTTTT. Translation gives CASSLEPPTLGELFF.

The chain couples TRBV5-1 to TRBJ2-3, with D possibly matching TRBD1 (6 bases). From germline, CDR1 is SGHRS and CDR2 YFSETQ. Trimming left V 1 base short and J 0 bases short, with 9 bases between. The CDR3 is made up of 15 amino acids. The CDR3 reads CASSLRQASTDTQYF. The CDR3 nucleotides are TGCGCCAGCAGCTTGCGACAGGCTAGCACAGATACGCAGTATTTT.

The CDR3 loop is CASSLDHSPLHF. The DNA of the CDR3 is TGTGCCAGCAGTTTGGACCACTCACCCCTCCACTTT. The chain carries TRBV12-3 or TRBV12-4 and TRBJ1-6; D unresolved. V lost 3 bases and J lost 10, with 7 bases in between. This CDR3 contains 12 residues.

The chain uses TRBV27 and TRBJ2-2; 7 bases match TRBD1. The germline gives CDR1 MNHEY, CDR2 SMNVEV (reference sequence). After removal of 6 bases from V and 6 bases from J, the junction contained 4 bases not matched to a gene. The CDR3 runs 13 residues. The CDR3 region is CASSLQGPGELFF. CDR3 coding DNA: TGTGCCAGCAGCCTACAGGGGCCCGGGGAGCTGTTTTTT.

This sequence joins TRBV7-8 and TRBJ1-1; possible D gene TRBD1, 6 bases. Trimming took 4 bases from V and 0 from J, leaving 9 bases between them. Per germline, CDR1 SGHVS and CDR2 FQNEAQ. The CDR3 is 14 residues long. DNA for the CDR3: TGTGCCAGCAGCTCCTACAGGGTGAACACTGAAGCTTTCTTT. It is translated as CASSSYRVNTEAFF.

The chain recombines TRBV11-2 with TRBJ1-1; perhaps TRBD1 as D (5 bases). This CDR3 has 15 amino acids. Trimming left V 1 base short and J 9 bases short, with 18 bases between. Germline V gene lookup returns CDR1 SGHAT and CDR2 FQNNGV. The CDR3 spells CASSLVRESSSKAFF. As DNA, the CDR3 is TGTGCCAGCAGCTTAGTCAGGGAGAGCTCATCGAAAGCTTTCTTT. Based on the CDR3 plus reference TRBV11-2 and TRBJ1-1, the full variable domain is EAGVAQSPRYKIIEKRQSVAFWCNPISGHATLYWYQQILGQGPKLLIQFQNNGVVDDSQLPKDRFSAERLKGVDSTLKIQPAKLEDSAVYLCASSLVRESSSKAFFGQGTRLTVV.

The chain links TRBV7-3 to TRBJ2-3, with D perhaps matching TRBD2 (5 bases). Germline V CDR1 and CDR2: SGHTA, FQGTGA. Trimming removed 0 bases from V and 8 bases from J, with 9 bases in between. CDR3 length: 13 residues. The CDR3 DNA is TGTGCCAGCAGCTTAACGGAGGACCTTACGCAGTATTTT. It translates to CASSLTEDLTQYF.

This clone has just a few counts. The J gene is TRBJ2-7, the V gene TRBV4-3; no reliable D call. The CDR3 totals 13 residues. The V and J ends lost 0 bases and 4 bases respectively, with 7 bases between them. Germline V lookup: CDR1 LGHNA, CDR2 YSLEER. CDR3 region: CASSQDRRYEQYF. DNA of the CDR3: TGCGCCAGCAGCCAAGACAGGAGATACGAGCAGTACTTC.

The CDR3 sequence: CASSSLAGIAKNIQYF. CDR3 nucleotide sequence: TGTGCCAGCAGCTCTCTAGCGGGTATAGCCAAAAACATTCAGTACTTC. This chain links TRBV3-1 (or the pseudogene TRBV3-2) with TRBJ2-4; TRBD2 agrees at 8 bases. V lost 5 bases to trimming and J lost 0 bases; unmatched junction nucleotides: 6. Germline values: CDR1 LGHDT, CDR2 YNNKEL (reference sequence). CDR3 length: 16 amino acids.

The chain recombines TRBV20-1 with TRBJ1-2; D remains unclear. The V end was cut by 3 bases, the J end by 1 base, with 6 bases between. Germline CDR1 and CDR2: DFQATT and SNEGSKA (reference sequence). CDR3 length: 12 amino acids. DNA for the CDR3: TGCAGTGCTAGTGGGGATAACTATGGCTACACCTTC. Amino acids: CSASGDNYGYTF.

The V and J genes are TRBV19 and TRBJ1-4; TRBD1 might be the D (6 bases). V lost 5 bases to trimming and J lost 6 bases, with 16 bases between them. Per germline, CDR1 LNHDA and CDR2 SQIVND (reference sequence). The CDR3 sequence is 15 residues long. The DNA for the CDR3 is TGTGCCAGTAGTGCCTGGACAGCGGGGGATGAAAAACTGTTTTTT. Amino acid sequence: CASSAWTAGDEKLFF.

J is TRBJ2-1 and V is TRBV29-1; the D is unclear. Looked up from germline, CDR1 is SQVTM and CDR2 is ANQGSEA. The CDR3 extends over 17 amino acids. Between the trimmed V and J ends, which lost 7 bases and 6 bases, there was a span of 28 bases. The CDR3 is CSASQLFTPNKGNEQFF. CDR3 bases: TGCAGCGCCTCGCAGCTGTTCACCCCCAACAAAGGCAATGAGCAGTTCTTC.

The genes are TRBV3-1 (or the pseudogene TRBV3-2) and TRBJ1-2; D may be TRBD1 (5 bases). Trimming left V 2 bases short and J 4 bases short, with 20 bases between. Germline V gene sequence: CDR1 LGHDT, CDR2 YNNKEL (reference sequence). This CDR3 has 17 residues. CDR3 in amino acids: CASSQILFGRASYGYTF. The DNA of the CDR3 is TGTGCCAGCAGCCAAATCCTGTTCGGCAGGGCCTCCTATGGCTACACCTTC.